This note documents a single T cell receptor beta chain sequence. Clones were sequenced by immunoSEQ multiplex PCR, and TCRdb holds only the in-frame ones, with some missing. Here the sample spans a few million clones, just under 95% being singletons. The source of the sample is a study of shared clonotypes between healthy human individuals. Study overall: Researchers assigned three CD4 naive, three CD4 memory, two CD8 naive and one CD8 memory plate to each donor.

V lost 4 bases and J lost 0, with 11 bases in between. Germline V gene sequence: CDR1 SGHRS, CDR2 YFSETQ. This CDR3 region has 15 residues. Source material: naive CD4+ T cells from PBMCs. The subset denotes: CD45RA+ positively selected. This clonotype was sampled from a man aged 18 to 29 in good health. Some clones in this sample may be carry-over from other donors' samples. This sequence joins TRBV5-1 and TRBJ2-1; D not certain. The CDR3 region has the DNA TGCGCCAGCAGCATCGACCATATCTCCTACAATGAGCAGTTCTTC. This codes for CASSIDHISYNEQFF.